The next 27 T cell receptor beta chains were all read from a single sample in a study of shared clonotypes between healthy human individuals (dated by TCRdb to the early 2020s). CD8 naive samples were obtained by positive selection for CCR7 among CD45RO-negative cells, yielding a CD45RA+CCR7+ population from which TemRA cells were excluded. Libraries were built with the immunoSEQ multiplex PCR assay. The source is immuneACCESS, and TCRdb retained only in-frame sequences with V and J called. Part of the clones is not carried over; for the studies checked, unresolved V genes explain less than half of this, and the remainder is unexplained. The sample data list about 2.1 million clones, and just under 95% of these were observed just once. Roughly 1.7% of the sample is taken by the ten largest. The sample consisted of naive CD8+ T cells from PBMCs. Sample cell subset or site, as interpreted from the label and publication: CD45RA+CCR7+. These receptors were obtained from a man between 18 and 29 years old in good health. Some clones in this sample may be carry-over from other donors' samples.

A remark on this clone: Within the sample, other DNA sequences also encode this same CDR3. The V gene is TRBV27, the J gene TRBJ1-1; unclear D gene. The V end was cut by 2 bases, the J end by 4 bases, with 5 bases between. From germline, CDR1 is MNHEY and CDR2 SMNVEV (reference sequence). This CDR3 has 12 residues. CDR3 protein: CASSLGSTEAFF. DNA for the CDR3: TGTGCCAGCAGTTTAGGCAGCACTGAAGCTTTCTTT.

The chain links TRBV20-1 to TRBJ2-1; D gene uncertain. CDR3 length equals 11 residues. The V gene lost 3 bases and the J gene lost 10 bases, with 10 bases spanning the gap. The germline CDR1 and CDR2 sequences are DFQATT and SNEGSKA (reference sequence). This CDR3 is CSASIVREQFF. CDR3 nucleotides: TGCAGTGCTAGTATTGTTAGGGAGCAGTTCTTC.

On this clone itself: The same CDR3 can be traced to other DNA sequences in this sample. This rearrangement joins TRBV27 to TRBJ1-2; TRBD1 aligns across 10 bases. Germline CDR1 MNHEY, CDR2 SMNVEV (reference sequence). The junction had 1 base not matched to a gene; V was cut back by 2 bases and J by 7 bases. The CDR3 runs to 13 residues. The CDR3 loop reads CASSLGTGAGYTF. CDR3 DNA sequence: TGTGCCAGCAGTTTAGGGACAGGGGCTGGCTACACCTTC.

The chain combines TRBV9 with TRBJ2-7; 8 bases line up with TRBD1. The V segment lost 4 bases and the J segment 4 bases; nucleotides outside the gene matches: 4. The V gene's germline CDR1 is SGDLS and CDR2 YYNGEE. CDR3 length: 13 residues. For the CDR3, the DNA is TGTGCCAGCAGCCCCTGGACAGGGTACGAGCAGTACTTC. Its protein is CASSPWTGYEQYF.

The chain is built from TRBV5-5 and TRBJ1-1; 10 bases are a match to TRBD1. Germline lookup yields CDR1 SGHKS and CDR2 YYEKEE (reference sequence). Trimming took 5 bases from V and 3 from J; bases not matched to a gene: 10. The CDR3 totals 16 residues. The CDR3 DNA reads TGTGCCAGCAGGACAGGGGGCTTTGGGTTTGACACTGAAGCTTTCTTT. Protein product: CASRTGGFGFDTEAFF.

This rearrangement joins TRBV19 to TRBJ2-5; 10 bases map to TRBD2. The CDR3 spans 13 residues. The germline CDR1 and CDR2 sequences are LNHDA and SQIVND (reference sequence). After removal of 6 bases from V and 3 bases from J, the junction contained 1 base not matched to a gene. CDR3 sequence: CASRGTSEETQYF. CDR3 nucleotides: TGTGCCAGTAGAGGGACTAGCGAAGAGACCCAGTACTTC.

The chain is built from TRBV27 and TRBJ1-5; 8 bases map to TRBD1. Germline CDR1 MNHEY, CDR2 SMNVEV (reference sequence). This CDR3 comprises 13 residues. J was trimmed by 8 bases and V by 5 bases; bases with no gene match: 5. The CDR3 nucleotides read TGTGCCAGCAGTAGGACAGGGCTGGAGCCCCAGCATTTT. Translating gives CASSRTGLEPQHF.

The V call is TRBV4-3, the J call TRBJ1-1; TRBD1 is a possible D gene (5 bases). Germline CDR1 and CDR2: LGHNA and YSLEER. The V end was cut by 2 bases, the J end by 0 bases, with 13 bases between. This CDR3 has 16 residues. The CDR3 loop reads CASSQQRQGMNTEAFF. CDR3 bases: TGCGCCAGCAGCCAACAGCGTCAGGGAATGAACACTGAAGCTTTCTTT.

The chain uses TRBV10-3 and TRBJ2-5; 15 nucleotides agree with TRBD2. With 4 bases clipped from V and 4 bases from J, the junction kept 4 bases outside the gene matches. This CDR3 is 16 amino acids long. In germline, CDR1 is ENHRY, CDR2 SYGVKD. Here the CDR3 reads CAISGGLAGGGETQYF. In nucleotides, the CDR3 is TGTGCCATCAGTGGGGGACTAGCGGGAGGAGGAGAGACCCAGTACTTC.

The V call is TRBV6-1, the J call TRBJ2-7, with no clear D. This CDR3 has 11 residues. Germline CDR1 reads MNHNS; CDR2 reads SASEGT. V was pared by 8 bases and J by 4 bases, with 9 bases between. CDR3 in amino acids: CASQIIYEQYF. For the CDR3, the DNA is TGTGCCAGCCAAATCATATACGAGCAGTACTTC.

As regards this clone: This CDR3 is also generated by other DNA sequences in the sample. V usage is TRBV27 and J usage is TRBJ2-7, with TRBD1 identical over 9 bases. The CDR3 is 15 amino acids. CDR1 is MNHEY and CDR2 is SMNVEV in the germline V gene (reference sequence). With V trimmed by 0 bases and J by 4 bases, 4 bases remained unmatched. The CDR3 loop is CASSLSRQGGYEQYF. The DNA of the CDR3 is TGTGCCAGCAGTTTATCGAGACAGGGGGGTTACGAGCAGTACTTC.

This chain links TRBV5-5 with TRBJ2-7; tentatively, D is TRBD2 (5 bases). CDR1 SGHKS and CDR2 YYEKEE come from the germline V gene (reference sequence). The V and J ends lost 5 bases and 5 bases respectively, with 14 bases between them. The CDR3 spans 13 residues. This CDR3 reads CASRRAPVDEQYF. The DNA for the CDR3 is TGTGCCAGCAGGCGGGCCCCGGTCGACGAGCAGTACTTC.

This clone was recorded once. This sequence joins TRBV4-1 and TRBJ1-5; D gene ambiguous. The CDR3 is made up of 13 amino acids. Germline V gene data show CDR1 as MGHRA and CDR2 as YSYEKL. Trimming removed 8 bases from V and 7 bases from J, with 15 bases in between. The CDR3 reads CASCPEHGQPQHF. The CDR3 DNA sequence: TGCGCCAGCTGCCCCGAGCATGGGCAGCCCCAGCATTTT.

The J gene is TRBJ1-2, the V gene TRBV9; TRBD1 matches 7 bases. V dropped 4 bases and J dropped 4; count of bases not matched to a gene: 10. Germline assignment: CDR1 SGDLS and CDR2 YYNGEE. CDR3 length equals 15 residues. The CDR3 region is CASSNQGVGLYGYTF. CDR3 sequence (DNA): TGTGCCAGCAGCAACCAGGGGGTGGGTCTCTATGGCTACACCTTC.

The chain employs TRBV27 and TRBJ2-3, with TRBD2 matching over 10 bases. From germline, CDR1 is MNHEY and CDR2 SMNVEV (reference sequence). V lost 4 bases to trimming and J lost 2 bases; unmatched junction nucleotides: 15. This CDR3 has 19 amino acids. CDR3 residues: CASSYGPNKRGGYTDTQYF. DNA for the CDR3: TGTGCCAGCAGTTACGGACCCAACAAGCGGGGGGGATACACAGATACGCAGTATTTT.

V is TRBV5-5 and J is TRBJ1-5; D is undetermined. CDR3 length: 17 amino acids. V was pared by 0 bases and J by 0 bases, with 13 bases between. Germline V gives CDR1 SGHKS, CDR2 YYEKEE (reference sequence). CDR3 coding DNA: TGTGCCAGCAGCTTGGTCCCGTCAGCTAATAGCAATCAGCCCCAGCATTTT. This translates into CASSLVPSANSNQPQHF. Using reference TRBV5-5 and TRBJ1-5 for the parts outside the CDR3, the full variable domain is DAGVTQSPTHLIKTRGQQVTLRCSPISGHKSVSWYQQVLGQGPQFIFQYYEKEERGRGNFPDRFSARQFPNYSSELNVNALLLGDSALYLCASSLVPSANSNQPQHFGDGTRLSIL.

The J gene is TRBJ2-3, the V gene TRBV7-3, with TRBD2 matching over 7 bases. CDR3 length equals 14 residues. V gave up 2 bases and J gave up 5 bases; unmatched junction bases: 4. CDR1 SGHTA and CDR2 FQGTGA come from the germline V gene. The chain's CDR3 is CASSLAGAGDTQYF. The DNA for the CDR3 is TGTGCCAGCAGCTTAGCGGGAGCGGGAGATACGCAGTATTTT.

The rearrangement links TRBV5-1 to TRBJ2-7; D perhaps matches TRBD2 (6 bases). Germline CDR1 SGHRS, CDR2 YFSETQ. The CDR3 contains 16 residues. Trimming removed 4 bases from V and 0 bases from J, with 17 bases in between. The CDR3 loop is CASSPSGGINSYEQYF. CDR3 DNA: TGCGCCAGCAGCCCCTCGGGCGGGATCAACTCCTACGAGCAGTACTTC.

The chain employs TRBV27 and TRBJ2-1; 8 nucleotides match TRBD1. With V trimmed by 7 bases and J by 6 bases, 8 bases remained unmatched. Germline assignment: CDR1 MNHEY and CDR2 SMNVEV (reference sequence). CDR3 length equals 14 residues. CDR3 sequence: CASTTLDRANEQFF. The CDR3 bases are TGTGCCAGCACTACGCTGGACAGGGCCAATGAGCAGTTCTTC.

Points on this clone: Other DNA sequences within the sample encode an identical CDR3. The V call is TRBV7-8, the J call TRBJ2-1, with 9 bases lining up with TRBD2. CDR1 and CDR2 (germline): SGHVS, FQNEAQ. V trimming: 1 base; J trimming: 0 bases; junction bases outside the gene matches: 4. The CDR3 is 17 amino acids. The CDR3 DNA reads TGTGCCAGCAGCTTAGGTCTAGCGGGAAGCTCCTACAATGAGCAGTTCTTC. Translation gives CASSLGLAGSSYNEQFF. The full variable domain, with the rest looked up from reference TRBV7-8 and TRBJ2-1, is GAGVSQSPRYKVAKRGQDVALRCDPISGHVSLFWYQQALGQGPEFLTYFQNEAQLDKSGLPSDRFFAERPEGSVSTLKIQRTQQEDSAVYLCASSLGLAGSSYNEQFFGPGTRLTVL.

The chain's CDR3 is CASSTDRDSGIETQYF. CDR3 DNA: TGTGCCAGTAGTACCGACCGGGACAGTGGGATTGAGACCCAGTACTTC. The J gene is TRBJ2-5, the V gene TRBV19; 7 positions agree with TRBD1. J lost 5 bases, V lost 4 bases, and 13 bases had no gene match. CDR1 is LNHDA and CDR2 is SQIVND in the germline V gene (reference sequence). CDR3 size: 16 residues.

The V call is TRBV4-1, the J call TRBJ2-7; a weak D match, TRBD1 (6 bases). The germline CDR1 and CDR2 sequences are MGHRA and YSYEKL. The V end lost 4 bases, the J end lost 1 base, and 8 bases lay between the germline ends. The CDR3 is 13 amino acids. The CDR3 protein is CASSRQGSYEQYF. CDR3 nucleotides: TGCGCCAGCAGCCGGCAGGGGTCCTACGAGCAGTACTTC.

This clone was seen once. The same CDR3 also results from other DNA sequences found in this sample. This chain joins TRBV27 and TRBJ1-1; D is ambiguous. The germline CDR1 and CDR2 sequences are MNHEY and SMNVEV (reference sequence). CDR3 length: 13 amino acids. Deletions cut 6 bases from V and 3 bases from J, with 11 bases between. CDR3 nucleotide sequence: TGTGCCAGCAGCCTGAGGGAGGACACTGAAGCTTTCTTT. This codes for CASSLREDTEAFF.

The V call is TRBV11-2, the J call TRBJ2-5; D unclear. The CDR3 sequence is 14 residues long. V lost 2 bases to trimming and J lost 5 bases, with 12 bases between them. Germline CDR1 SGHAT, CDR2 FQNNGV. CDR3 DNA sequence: TGTGCCAGCAGCTTATCAGCAGGCCGGGAGACCCAGTACTTC. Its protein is CASSLSAGRETQYF.

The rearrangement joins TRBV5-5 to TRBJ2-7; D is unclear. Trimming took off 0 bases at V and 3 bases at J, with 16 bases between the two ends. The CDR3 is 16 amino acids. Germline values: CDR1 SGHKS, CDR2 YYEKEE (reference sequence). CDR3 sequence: CASSLEQALQVYEQYF. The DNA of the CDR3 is TGTGCCAGCAGCTTGGAGCAGGCTCTCCAAGTCTACGAGCAGTACTTC. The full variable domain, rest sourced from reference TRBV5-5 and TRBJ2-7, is DAGVTQSPTHLIKTRGQQVTLRCSPISGHKSVSWYQQVLGQGPQFIFQYYEKEERGRGNFPDRFSARQFPNYSSELNVNALLLGDSALYLCASSLEQALQVYEQYFGPGTRLTVT.

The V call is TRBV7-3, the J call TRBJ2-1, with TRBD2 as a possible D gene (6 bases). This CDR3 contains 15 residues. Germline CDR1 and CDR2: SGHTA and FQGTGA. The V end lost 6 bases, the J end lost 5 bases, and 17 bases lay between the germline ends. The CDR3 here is CASSGGGGNHNEQFF. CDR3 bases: TGTGCCAGCAGTGGGGGTGGCGGGAACCACAATGAGCAGTTCTTC.

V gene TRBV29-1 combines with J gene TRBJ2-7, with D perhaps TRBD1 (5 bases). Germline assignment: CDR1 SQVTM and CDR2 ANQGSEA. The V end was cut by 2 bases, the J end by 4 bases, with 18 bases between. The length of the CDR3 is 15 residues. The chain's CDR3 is CSVEWLGRVGYEQYF. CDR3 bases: TGCAGCGTTGAATGGTTGGGCAGGGTTGGATACGAGCAGTACTTC.